This TCR beta chain appears in the sequencing data of a study of Graves' ophthalmopathy and Graves' hyperthyroidism. At the level of the study: Peripheral blood sampling preceded any treatment and occurred at initial diagnosis.

This clonotype showed up many times. The CDR3 runs 13 residues. Germline CDR1 and CDR2: SGHAT and FQNNGV. The V end was cut by 5 bases, the J end by 2 bases, with 9 bases between. The TCR beta CDR3 regions underwent amplification from RNA transcripts. A first-round RT-PCR used HTBI primers, followed by a second-round multiplex PCR. TCRdb redid the calling of the multiplex PCR reads with MiXCR, one entry per CDR3 protein. This table has over 150,000 distinct CDR3 sequences, 30% to 45% appearing once. Moderate-to-severe activity, with CAS ≥3, NOSPECS ≥4 and duration under 3 months, characterized the donors with ophthalmopathy.

This clonotype was sampled from a woman between 40 and 50 years old with Graves' ophthalmopathy. The rearrangement links TRBV11-2 to TRBJ1-2, with D perhaps TRBD1 (5 bases). Sequenced input: peripheral blood. CDR3 sequence reads: CASSLRQNYGYTF. The CDR3 DNA sequence: TGTGCCAGCAGCCTCCGACAGAACTATGGCTACACCTTC.